This T cell receptor beta chain came from a study of shared clonotypes between healthy human individuals. The germline gives CDR1 KGHSH, CDR2 LQKENI. The CDR3 runs to 16 residues. V lost 5 bases, J lost 1 base, and 6 bases stayed unmatched. Sequencing used immunoSEQ multiplex PCR; TCRdb keeps in-frame clones, though not all of them. The sample contains 2 million or so clones, around 95% of which appear only once. The chain combines TRBV18 with TRBJ2-3; TRBD2 matches at 10 bases. The material sequenced was naive CD4+ T cells sorted from blood. Subset given: CD45RA+ positively selected. The source is a man aged 18 to 29 in good health. CDR3 DNA: TGTGCCAGCTCATTACTAGCGGGAACAGGCACAGATACGCAGTATTTT. It yields the protein CASSLLAGTGTDTQYF. The variable domain in full, completed from reference TRBV18 and TRBJ2-3, reads NAGVMQNPRHLVRRRGQEARLRCSPMKGHSHVYWYRQLPEEGLKFMVYLQKENIIDESGMPKERFSAEFPKEGPSILRIQQVVRGDSAAYFCASSLLAGTGTDTQYFGPGTRLTVL.